The clone carrying this T cell receptor beta chain was seen once. This entry belongs to a study of technical replicates of blood from a few donors. V gave up 5 bases and J gave up 4 bases; unmatched junction bases: 6. This CDR3 contains 14 residues. Looked up from germline, CDR1 is SGHAT and CDR2 is FQNNGV. Assay used: immunoSEQ multiplex PCR; TCRdb lists only in-frame clones, some missing. Of more than 65,000 clones detected, around 97% appear once; the ten largest clones hold around 0.2%. The clonotype originates from a human donor in good health. This rearrangement joins TRBV11-2 to TRBJ1-1, with 8 positions matching TRBD1. The material sequenced was T cells isolated from PBMCs. In DNA, the CDR3 is TGTGCCAGCAGCCCTAGACAGGGGAGCACTGAAGCTTTCTTT. Protein sequence: CASSPRQGSTEAFF. Full variable domain (missing parts from reference TRBV11-2 and TRBJ1-1): EAGVAQSPRYKIIEKRQSVAFWCNPISGHATLYWYQQILGQGPKLLIQFQNNGVVDDSQLPKDRFSAERLKGVDSTLKIQPAKLEDSAVYLCASSPRQGSTEAFFGQGTRLTVV.